This is a list of T cell receptor beta chains from one sample in a study of post-analysis software for immune sequencing data. TCRdb re-derived calls from the PCR reads in MiXCR, one entry per CDR3 protein. Counted here are over 700,000 distinct CDR3 sequences, 30% occurring once; the ten biggest clones make up roughly 0.54%. The sample comprised blood. The receptors come from a girl aged 5 to 17 with multiple sclerosis. The CDR3 runs from the conserved cysteine through the conserved F or W. A D gene is named only where the DNA matches it firmly. Not all rows give a size; the values are once, few, many and, for expanded clones, a class.

DNA: TGTGCCAGCCGCCCCATTGGAGTGGCCGGGGAGCTGTTTTTT; CDR3: CASRPIGVAGELFF; size: -; D: -; J: TRBJ2-2; V: TRBV5-6
DNA: TGTGCCAGCAGCCCGAGGCGGGGGGGGACTTGGGCTTTCTTT; CDR3: CASSPRRGGTWAFF; size: few; D: -; J: TRBJ1-1; V: TRBV7-2
DNA: TGTGCCAGCAGCTTAGCTGGGACTAGCGCATACAATGAGCAGTTCTTC; CDR3: CASSLAGTSAYNEQFF; size: few; D: TRBD2; J: TRBJ2-1; V: TRBV7-2
DNA: TGTGCCAGCAGTCGACAGGGTGGTGTGGGCTATGGCTACACCTTC; CDR3: CASSRQGGVGYGYTF; size: -; D: TRBD1; J: TRBJ1-2; V: TRBV6-1
DNA: TGCGCCAGCAGCTTGGAAGCTAGCGGGAGCTCCTACGAGCAGTACTTC; CDR3: CASSLEASGSSYEQYF; size: -; D: TRBD2; J: TRBJ2-7; V: TRBV5-1
DNA: TGCAGTGCTCCTAGGCCCCCTTTGAACAATGAGCAGTTCTTC; CDR3: CSAPRPPLNNEQFF; size: few; D: -; J: TRBJ2-1; V: TRBV20-1
DNA: TGTGCCAGCAGCTTAGGGGTAGCGGGGTATATGGGGCAGTTCTTC; CDR3: CASSLGVAGYMGQFF; size: -; D: TRBD2; J: TRBJ2-1; V: TRBV11-2
DNA: TGTGCCAGCAGCGTGGCTAGCGCAAACACCGGGGAGCTGTTTTTT; CDR3: CASSVASANTGELFF; size: -; D: -; J: TRBJ2-2; V: TRBV9
DNA: TGTGCCACCAAAGGGACAGTCCCTATCCAAGAGACCCAGTACTTC; CDR3: CATKGTVPIQETQYF; size: few; D: TRBD1; J: TRBJ2-5; V: TRBV15
DNA: TGTGCCAGCAGTTTATCCGGAACTAGCGGGAGGGCCTCGGAGACCCAGTACTTC; CDR3: CASSLSGTSGRASETQYF; size: -; D: TRBD2; J: TRBJ2-5; V: TRBV27
DNA: TGTGCCATCAGTGGCTCGGCGGGACAGCCTAGTTGGGAGCAGTACTTC; CDR3: CAISGSAGQPSWEQYF; size: few; D: -; J: TRBJ2-5; V: TRBV10-3
DNA: TGTGCCATCAGTGACGCGGGGATAAGCACAGATACGCAGTATTTT; CDR3: CAISDAGISTDTQYF; size: -; D: -; J: TRBJ2-3; V: TRBV10-3
DNA: TGCAGCACCGAATGGACGGGGCGGGCTTTCTTT; CDR3: CSTEWTGRAFF; size: -; D: -; J: TRBJ1-1; V: TRBV29-1
DNA: TGCGCCAGCAGCCAAGGGGGTGGGGCAAGAGGAGAGACCCAGTACTTC; CDR3: CASSQGGGARGETQYF; size: few; D: -; J: TRBJ2-5; V: TRBV4-1
DNA: TGCGCCAGCAACCGTCAGGTTCCAGATACGCAGTATTTT; CDR3: CASNRQVPDTQYF; size: -; D: -; J: TRBJ2-3; V: TRBV5-1
DNA: TGTGCCAGCAGCTCAGAGGGACGACAGAACTATGGCTACACCTTC; CDR3: CASSSEGRQNYGYTF; size: -; D: -; J: TRBJ1-2; V: TRBV7-9
DNA: TGTGCCAGCAGTTCAAGACGGGCCAAGATGGGCTATGGCTACACCTTC; CDR3: CASSSRRAKMGYGYTF; size: few; D: -; J: TRBJ1-2; V: TRBV28
DNA: TGCAGCGCGCGACGGCCGCAAGAGACCCAGTACTTC; CDR3: CSARRPQETQYF; size: many; D: -; J: TRBJ2-5; V: TRBV20-1
DNA: TGCAGCGCCTCTACGACTAGTTTTGGTGAGCAGTTCTTC; CDR3: CSASTTSFGEQFF; size: -; D: -; J: TRBJ2-1; V: TRBV29-1
DNA: TGTGCCAGCAGCCAGTGGGGGGGAAATGGACAGCCCCAGCATTTT; CDR3: CASSQWGGNGQPQHF; size: -; D: -; J: TRBJ1-5; V: TRBV6-5
DNA: TGTGCCAGCAGCCAAGAGACAGGGACCTACGAGCAGTACTTC; CDR3: CASSQETGTYEQYF; size: many; D: TRBD1; J: TRBJ2-7; V: TRBV4-3
DNA: TGTGCCAGCAGTGTTAGGACTAGCGTTAAAACCTACAATGAGCAGTTCTTC; CDR3: CASSVRTSVKTYNEQFF; size: few; D: TRBD2; J: TRBJ2-1; V: TRBV25-1
DNA: TGTGCCAGCAGCCAAATTAGAGGAGCTACGGAGACCCAGTACTTC; CDR3: CASSQIRGATETQYF; size: -; D: -; J: TRBJ2-5; V: TRBV14
DNA: TGTGCCAGCAGCTTAGGGGTCGTAAACACTGAAGCTTTCTTT; CDR3: CASSLGVVNTEAFF; size: -; D: -; J: TRBJ1-1; V: TRBV7-2
DNA: TGCGCCAGCAGCTTGAAGCCAGGGACCGCTAACTATGGCTACACCTTC; CDR3: CASSLKPGTANYGYTF; size: -; D: -; J: TRBJ1-2; V: TRBV5-1
DNA: TGCAGTGCTAGAACACCGGGACAAGAGACCCAGTACTTC; CDR3: CSARTPGQETQYF; size: -; D: -; J: TRBJ2-5; V: TRBV20-1
DNA: TGTGCCATCAGTGACGGCAGCTCCTACAATGAGCAGTTCTTC; CDR3: CAISDGSSYNEQFF; size: few; D: -; J: TRBJ2-1; V: TRBV10-3
DNA: TGCAGTGCTAGAGATGGAACCGCCAAGTTGAAGACCCAGTACTTC; CDR3: CSARDGTAKLKTQYF; size: -; D: -; J: TRBJ2-5; V: TRBV20-1
DNA: TGCAGTGCTAGCGTTACGGGACAGGGGGACGAAAAACTGTTTTTT; CDR3: CSASVTGQGDEKLFF; size: few; D: TRBD1; J: TRBJ1-4; V: TRBV20-1
DNA: TGTGCCATCAGTCTAGCGGGGGGAGAGCAGTTCTTC; CDR3: CAISLAGGEQFF; size: many; D: TRBD2; J: TRBJ2-1; V: TRBV10-3
DNA: TGTGCCAGCAGCCCCTGGCCGGACAGTAGCTCCTACAATGAGCAGTTCTTC; CDR3: CASSPWPDSSSYNEQFF; size: few; D: -; J: TRBJ2-1; V: TRBV7-2
DNA: TGTGCCAGCACCGACTCTGGGACAGAGCACGAGCAGTACTTC; CDR3: CASTDSGTEHEQYF; size: few; D: TRBD1; J: TRBJ2-7; V: TRBV6-2/TRBV6-3
DNA: TGTGCCAGCAGCCCCGTCGACAGGGCCTACAATGAGCAGTTCTTC; CDR3: CASSPVDRAYNEQFF; size: -; D: TRBD1; J: TRBJ2-1; V: TRBV3-1
DNA: TGCAGCGTTGAAGATCGAAGGGGCACAAGAGCTTACGAGCAGTACTTC; CDR3: CSVEDRRGTRAYEQYF; size: few; D: -; J: TRBJ2-7; V: TRBV29-1
DNA: TGCAGCGTCTCGTCGGGCAGTTCTGAAAAACTGTTTTTT; CDR3: CSVSSGSSEKLFF; size: -; D: -; J: TRBJ1-4; V: TRBV29-1
DNA: TGCAGCGTTGTTGGCTATCCCATCACTGAAGCTTTCTTT; CDR3: CSVVGYPITEAFF; size: -; D: -; J: TRBJ1-1; V: TRBV29-1
DNA: TGTGCCAGCAGCTTGCTTGAGCTCACAGATACGCAGTATTTT; CDR3: CASSLLELTDTQYF; size: many; D: -; J: TRBJ2-3; V: TRBV5-6